These 32 T cell receptor beta chains were all obtained from the same sample, sequenced in a study of cytotoxic CD8 clonotypes in ibrutinib-treated CLL. Assay used: immunoSEQ multiplex PCR; TCRdb lists only in-frame clones, some missing. The sample yields almost 250,000 clones, less than 75% seen once. This specimen was PBMCs, taken after 24 months of ibrutinib treatment. All receptors derive from a human donor with chronic lymphocytic leukemia.

The gene calls are TRBV2 and TRBJ2-2; 10 bases align to TRBD2. The V gene end was trimmed by 2 bases and the J gene end by 7 bases; junction bases not matched to a gene: 7. The CDR3 loop spans 16 amino acids. Germline V lookup: CDR1 SNHLY, CDR2 FYNNEI. CDR3 bases: TGTGCCAGCAGTGAATGGCCTAGCGGGAGTGTCGGGGAGCTGTTTTTT. It specifies CASSEWPSGSVGELFF.

The chain links TRBV5-1 to TRBJ2-7; 7 bases fit TRBD2. The CDR3 extends over 15 amino acids. Germline V gene data show CDR1 as SGHRS and CDR2 as YFSETQ. V was clipped by 7 bases and J by 3 bases; unmatched bases: 13. The CDR3 DNA follows: TGCGCCAGCCATCGCGATGGCGGGAGTGGCTACGAGCAGTACTTC. Translating it yields CASHRDGGSGYEQYF.

The V gene is TRBV6-5, the J gene TRBJ2-7, with a possible D match to TRBD2 (5 bases). Trimming took 2 bases from V and 6 from J, leaving 8 bases between them. The germline V gene has CDR1 MNHEY and CDR2 SVGAGI. The CDR3 runs to 12 residues. The CDR3 region is CASSYAGGEQYF. In nucleotides, the CDR3 is TGTGCCAGCAGTTACGCAGGAGGCGAGCAGTACTTC.

The chain recombines TRBV11-2 with TRBJ2-3, with TRBD2 matching over 10 bases. J was trimmed by 6 bases and V by 3 bases; bases with no gene match: 6. The CDR3 sequence is 15 residues long. Germline V gene sequence: CDR1 SGHAT, CDR2 FQNNGV. CDR3 in amino acids: CASSFTAGGWDTQYF. CDR3 DNA sequence: TGTGCCAGCAGCTTTACAGCGGGAGGGTGGGATACGCAGTATTTT.

The chain uses TRBV30 and TRBJ2-5, with D perhaps TRBD2 (6 bases). This CDR3 has 13 amino acids. Germline CDR1 GTSNPN, CDR2 SVGIG (reference sequence). With 4 bases removed from V and 0 bases from J, the gap between germline ends came to 9 bases. The CDR3 is CAWTRDYQETQYF. CDR3 sequence (DNA): TGTGCCTGGACAAGGGACTACCAAGAGACCCAGTACTTC.

The genes are TRBV28 and TRBJ2-1, with D tentatively TRBD1 (5 bases). Trimming removed 11 bases at V and 5 bases at J, with 19 bases between. The CDR3 loop spans 14 amino acids. CDR1 and CDR2 from the germline V gene are MDHEN and SYDVKM. For the CDR3, the DNA is TGTGCCTTCCAGCGAGCAGGGCTCCACAATGAGCAGTTCTTC. Amino acid sequence: CAFQRAGLHNEQFF.

The V call is TRBV29-1, the J call TRBJ1-4; D is unresolved. Between the trimmed V and J ends, which lost 0 bases and 7 bases, there was a span of 12 bases. CDR1 is SQVTM, CDR2 ANQGSEA, per germline. CDR3 length: 14 amino acids. The CDR3 DNA sequence: TGCAGCGTTGAAGATAACTTCGTTCGTGAAAAACTGTTTTTT. Its translation is CSVEDNFVREKLFF.

J is TRBJ2-7 and V is TRBV13; TRBD2 matches 9 bases. The J segment lost 3 bases and the V segment lost 2 bases, leaving 5 bases of the junction unmatched. Per germline, CDR1 PRHDT and CDR2 FYEKMQ (reference sequence). The CDR3 loop spans 15 amino acids. CDR3 residues: CASSLFSSGDYEQYF. As DNA, the CDR3 is TGTGCCAGCAGCTTATTCTCTAGCGGGGACTACGAGCAGTACTTC.

The chain carries TRBV30 and TRBJ2-3; 8 nucleotides align to TRBD2. Losses at the gene ends were 4 bases for V and 6 bases for J; bases not matched to a gene: 9. This CDR3 is built from 14 residues. Per the germline V gene, CDR1 is GTSNPN and CDR2 is SVGIG (reference sequence). CDR3 amino acids: CAWNPSGRGDTQYF. The CDR3 coding sequence is TGTGCCTGGAACCCCAGCGGGAGAGGTGATACGCAGTATTTT.

The chain joins TRBV4-2 to TRBJ2-1, with a tentative D call TRBD2 (6 bases). Per germline, CDR1 LGHNA and CDR2 YNFKEQ. V was trimmed by 4 bases and J by 4 bases, leaving 11 bases between them. This CDR3 comprises 14 residues. The CDR3 nucleotides read TGTGCCAGCAGCCGGGAGGCCGGATACAATGAGCAGTTCTTC. This translates into CASSREAGYNEQFF.

This chain links TRBV19 with TRBJ1-2, with D possibly matching TRBD1 (6 bases). CDR3 length: 13 residues. CDR1 is LNHDA and CDR2 is SQIVND in the germline V gene (reference sequence). With 5 bases removed from V and 2 bases from J, the gap between germline ends came to 9 bases. The CDR3: CASSPQGNYGYTF. The CDR3 DNA follows: TGTGCCAGTAGTCCGCAGGGGAACTATGGCTACACCTTC.

Turning to this clone: A read error may account for a junction end that differs from germline. The chain carries TRBV11-2 and TRBJ2-7, with D unclear. CDR1 and CDR2 (germline): SGHAT, FQNNGV. The CDR3 consists of 15 residues. The CDR3 DNA sequence: TGTGTCAGCAGCTTAGCCACCAACCCATCCTACGAGCAGTACTTC. Translating gives CVSSLATNPSYEQYF.

This rearrangement joins TRBV29-1 to TRBJ2-2; maybe TRBD1 (6 bases). Trimming removed 0 bases at V and 6 bases at J, with 11 bases between. This CDR3 spans 14 amino acids. Germline CDR1 reads SQVTM; CDR2 reads ANQGSEA. The CDR3 DNA reads as TGCAGCGTTGAAGATTTTGGACAGTCCGGGGAGCTGTTTTTT. As protein: CSVEDFGQSGELFF.

Only a few counts were recorded for this clone. The chain links TRBV7-2 to TRBJ1-1; 10 bases align to TRBD1. CDR3 length: 12 residues. V was pared by 3 bases and J by 10 bases, with 2 bases of the junction left unmatched. CDR1 is SGHTA and CDR2 is FQGNSA in the germline V gene. DNA for the CDR3: TGTGCCAGCAGCTTTGACAGGGGGCGAGCTTTCTTT. Its protein product is CASSFDRGRAFF.

This clone was found a few times. The gene calls are TRBV27 and TRBJ2-1; D remains unclear. V lost 2 bases, J lost 1 base, and 9 bases lay in between. The CDR3 has 15 residues. Looked up from germline, CDR1 is MNHEY and CDR2 is SMNVEV (reference sequence). DNA for the CDR3: TGTGCCAGCAGTTTACAAAAGGGTTCCTACAATGAGCAGTTCTTC. This codes for CASSLQKGSYNEQFF.

This sequence joins TRBV28 and TRBJ2-3; the D gene is possibly TRBD2 (5 bases). CDR3 length: 14 residues. V was clipped by 5 bases and J by 6 bases, with 15 bases between them. The germline V gene encodes CDR1 MDHEN and CDR2 SYDVKM. The CDR3 sequence: CASSPARTADTQYF. CDR3 DNA: TGTGCCAGCAGTCCCGCAAGGACTGCGGATACGCAGTATTTT.

V is TRBV5-1 and J is TRBJ2-3; 11 bases map to TRBD1. CDR1 SGHRS and CDR2 YFSETQ come from the germline V gene. This CDR3 spans 19 amino acids. The V gene end was trimmed by 0 bases and the J gene end by 5 bases; junction bases not matched to a gene: 14. CDR3 bases: TGCGCCAGCAGCTTGGTCCCACACTGGACAGGGGGCTCAGGAGATACGCAGTATTTT. Translating gives CASSLVPHWTGGSGDTQYF.

The genes are TRBV29-1 and TRBJ2-5, with D maybe TRBD1 (6 bases). V shed 6 bases and J shed 4 bases, with 12 bases lying between them. Per the germline V gene, CDR1 is SQVTM and CDR2 is ANQGSEA. The CDR3 sequence is 12 residues long. CDR3: CSVGQSPETQYF. CDR3 DNA sequence: TGCAGCGTAGGACAGTCCCCAGAGACCCAGTACTTC.

The chain couples TRBV4-1 to TRBJ1-1; a weak D match, TRBD1 (6 bases). CDR1 is MGHRA and CDR2 is YSYEKL in the germline V gene. The CDR3 has 16 amino acids. Between the trimmed V and J ends, which lost 6 bases and 0 bases, there was a span of 17 bases. In nucleotides, the CDR3 is TGCGCCAGCAGGGGGGGGGCACAGGCCGTGAACACTGAAGCTTTCTTT. As protein: CASRGGAQAVNTEAFF.

On this clone: Its ends do not fully match the called genes, so a read error is possible. The chain is built from TRBV6-5 and TRBJ1-1; 10 bases fit TRBD1. The CDR3 runs to 15 residues. Germline V CDR1 and CDR2: MNHEY, SVGAGI. The CDR3 sequence is CASSLRTGGLTETFF. In DNA form, the CDR3 reads TGTGCCAGCAGCCTCCGGACAGGGGGGTTGACTGAAACTTTCTTT.

There are a few counts of this clone. This chain links TRBV14 with TRBJ2-7; D is undetermined. Trimming removed 2 bases at V and 6 bases at J, with 11 bases between. Germline lookup yields CDR1 SGHDN and CDR2 FVKESK. The CDR3 loop spans 13 amino acids. The CDR3 nucleotides are TGTGCCAGCAGCCAAACAGAGCAGAGCGAGCAGTACTTC. This encodes CASSQTEQSEQYF.

This clone was found once. The gene calls are TRBV5-1 and TRBJ2-5; 7 bases align to TRBD1. The CDR3 has 15 amino acids. Germline trimming cut 3 bases from V and 4 bases from J; bases unmatched to any gene: 9. Germline assignment: CDR1 SGHRS and CDR2 YFSETQ. CDR3 sequence (DNA): TGCGCCAGCAGCTGGGGGACAGACGTTGGAGAGACCCAGTACTTC. Translating it yields CASSWGTDVGETQYF.

Only a few counts were recorded for this clone. This chain connects TRBV27 to TRBJ1-4; D call uncertain. The CDR3 length is 14 residues. Germline lookup yields CDR1 MNHEY and CDR2 SMNVEV (reference sequence). Trimming stripped 6 bases from V and 7 bases from J, with 15 bases between. The DNA for the CDR3 is TGTGCCAGCAGCAGTAGGAGGGATGGTGAAAAACTGTTTTTT. As protein: CASSSRRDGEKLFF.

This clone was observed once. Here the CDR3 reads CASSLWEYNEQFF. CDR3 DNA: TGTGCCAGCAGCTTATGGGAATACAATGAGCAGTTCTTC. The chain recombines TRBV7-2 with TRBJ2-1; no clear D gene. The CDR3 runs to 13 residues. Germline V lookup: CDR1 SGHTA, CDR2 FQGNSA. The V gene lost 2 bases and the J gene lost 4 bases, with 6 bases spanning the gap.

This clone was detected only a few times. Other nucleotide sequences in the sample specify the same CDR3. V usage is TRBV29-1 and J usage is TRBJ1-2; D remains unclear. CDR1 and CDR2 from the germline V gene are SQVTM and ANQGSEA. CDR3 size: 11 residues. The germline V and J ends were trimmed by 0 bases and 2 bases, with 1 base remaining between them. The DNA for the CDR3 is TGCAGCGTTGAAGAGAACTATGGCTACACCTTC. Encoded protein: CSVEENYGYTF.

The V and J genes are TRBV10-3 and TRBJ2-7; D gene ambiguous. The ends were cut back, 2 bases at V and 5 bases at J, with 4 bases in the middle. In germline, CDR1 is ENHRY, CDR2 SYGVKD. The CDR3 runs to 11 residues. DNA for the CDR3: TGTGCCATCAGTGAGAACCACGAGCAGTACTTC. Protein product: CAISENHEQYF.

A few counts support this clone. The V call is TRBV18, the J call TRBJ2-1; D is uncertain. Germline V lookup: CDR1 KGHSH, CDR2 LQKENI. The CDR3 length is 17 residues. Trimming cost V 5 bases and J 3 bases, with 20 bases left between them. This chain's CDR3 is CASSLRVTKKGYNEQFF. The CDR3 nucleotides are TGTGCCAGCTCATTACGGGTGACCAAGAAGGGCTACAATGAGCAGTTCTTC.

The chain recombines TRBV18 with TRBJ2-2; no clear D. Germline CDR1 reads KGHSH; CDR2 reads LQKENI. CDR3 length: 13 residues. The V and J ends lost 2 bases and 5 bases respectively, with 6 bases between them. The CDR3 DNA is TGTGCCAGCTCACCATCGATTACCGGGGAGCTGTTTTTT. Protein sequence: CASSPSITGELFF.

The chain joins TRBV15 to TRBJ2-7, with TRBD1 matching 7 bases. With 3 bases clipped from V and 5 bases from J, the junction kept 13 bases outside the gene matches. CDR1 LNHNV and CDR2 YYDKDF come from the germline V gene (reference sequence). The CDR3 sequence is 16 residues long. The CDR3 reads CATSSAHRGANDEQYF. CDR3 bases: TGTGCCACCAGCAGTGCCCACAGGGGCGCTAACGACGAGCAGTACTTC.

The rearrangement links TRBV4-3 to TRBJ2-1; D remains ambiguous. V was pared by 0 bases and J by 7 bases, with 7 bases between. The CDR3 has 13 residues. Germline values: CDR1 LGHNA, CDR2 YSLEER. In DNA form, the CDR3 reads TGCGCCAGCAGCCAAGATACCGGGAATGAGCAGTTCTTC. It is translated as CASSQDTGNEQFF.

This chain joins TRBV9 and TRBJ2-1; TRBD1 matches at 10 bases. Germline trimming cut 3 bases from V and 10 bases from J; bases unmatched to any gene: 10. This CDR3 has 15 amino acids. The germline V gene has CDR1 SGDLS and CDR2 YYNGEE. The CDR3, as DNA: TGTGCCAGCAGCGAGGACAGGGGGGCCCTAGGGGAGCAGTTCTTC. It yields the protein CASSEDRGALGEQFF.

The rearrangement uses TRBV29-1 and TRBJ1-3; TRBD1 agrees at 7 bases. V shed 0 bases, J shed 2 bases, and the junction held 1 base outside the gene matches. The germline gives CDR1 SQVTM, CDR2 ANQGSEA. The CDR3 contains 14 residues. This CDR3 is CSVEDDRAGNTIYF. CDR3 bases: TGCAGCGTTGAAGACGACAGGGCTGGAAACACCATATATTTT.